The clone carrying this T cell receptor beta chain was observed many times. Its antigen remains unidentified. This entry comes from a study of T cells after yellow fever vaccination. Notes on the study in general: Reappearance after the booster was seen for most primary-vaccination clones, at roughly 96% CD4 and 70% to 90% CD8.

V was clipped by 5 bases and J by 3 bases, with 8 bases between them. This CDR3 spans 13 amino acids. CDR1 is SGDLS, CDR2 YYNGEE, per germline. Template switching by 5'RACE produced TCR cDNA, adding a universal primer site and UMIs. One entry per CDR3 protein results from TCRdb running MiXCR on the 5' RACE reads. The table shows approximately 150,000 distinct CDR3 sequences, with about 8% occurring only once. The chain uses TRBV9 and TRBJ2-2; D may be TRBD1 (5 bases). Sequencing used CD4+ T cells sorted from PBMCs, obtained 5 days after the yellow fever booster vaccination. The clonotype was recovered from a man under 40 who received the YFV17D yellow fever vaccine. The CDR3, as DNA: TGTGCCAGCAGGAAGGGGTACACCGGGGAGCTGTTTTTT. It translates to CASRKGYTGELFF.